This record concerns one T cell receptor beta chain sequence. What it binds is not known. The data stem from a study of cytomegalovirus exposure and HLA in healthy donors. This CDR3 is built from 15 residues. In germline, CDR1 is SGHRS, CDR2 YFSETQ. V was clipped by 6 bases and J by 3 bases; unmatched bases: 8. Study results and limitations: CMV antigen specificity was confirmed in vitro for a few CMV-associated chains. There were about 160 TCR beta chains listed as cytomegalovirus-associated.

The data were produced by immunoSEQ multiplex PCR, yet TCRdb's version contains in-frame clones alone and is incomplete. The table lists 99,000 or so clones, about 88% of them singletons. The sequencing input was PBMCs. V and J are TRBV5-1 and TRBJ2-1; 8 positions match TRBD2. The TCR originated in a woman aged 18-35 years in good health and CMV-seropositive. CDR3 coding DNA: TGCGCCAGCACCATTACCGGGACTAGCTACAATGAGCAGTTCTTC. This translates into CASTITGTSYNEQFF.